Reported below is one T cell receptor (beta chain). This entry belongs to a study of blood T cell repertoires in COVID-19. Germline V gene lookup returns CDR1 SQVTM and CDR2 ANQGSEA. The CDR3 consists of 12 residues. V was trimmed by 6 bases and J by 1 base, leaving 9 bases between them. The repertoire was sequenced with immunoSEQ multiplex PCR; TCRdb's copy has only in-frame clones and lacks some. The repertoire holds under 150,000 clones, with roughly 85% as singletons. The chain employs TRBV29-1 and TRBJ1-1, with no clear D. The source material was peripheral blood. The TCR comes from a man aged 35-49 years with acute or convalescent COVID-19. The chain's CDR3 is CSVISPNTEAFF. For the CDR3, the DNA is TGCAGCGTAATCTCTCCGAACACTGAAGCTTTCTTT.